This TCR beta chain was observed in a study of blood T cell repertoires in COVID-19. Study information: Acute and convalescent COVID-19 specimens originated in the United States, Italy and Spain.

Participants' own reports of clinical history determined their cohort assignment. The study counted Cohort 3 donors as recovered given two negative PCRs, clearance, or symptom resolution. Germline V CDR1 and CDR2: LNHDA, SQIVND (reference sequence). Between the trimmed V and J ends, which lost 6 bases and 5 bases, there was a span of 22 bases. The CDR3 runs 16 residues. Study processing details: Reference gene primer amplification yielded estimated nucleated cell counts. Some clones are missing from TCRdb's copy, which holds only in-frame ones; the method was immunoSEQ multiplex PCR. V and J calls plus clone size are reproduced from that table; the DNA served to infer D and trimming. Here the sample spans about 180,000 clones, 88% being singletons.

This TCR was sampled from a woman between 18 and 29 years old who had recovered from COVID-19. The chain joins TRBV19 to TRBJ2-5; a weak D match, TRBD1 (6 bases). Sequences were obtained from PBMCs or T cells enriched from blood (not recorded which). DNA of the CDR3: TGTGCCAGTAGCAAGGCTTCGGGCAGGGGATGGGAGACCCAGTACTTC. Translated: CASSKASGRGWETQYF.